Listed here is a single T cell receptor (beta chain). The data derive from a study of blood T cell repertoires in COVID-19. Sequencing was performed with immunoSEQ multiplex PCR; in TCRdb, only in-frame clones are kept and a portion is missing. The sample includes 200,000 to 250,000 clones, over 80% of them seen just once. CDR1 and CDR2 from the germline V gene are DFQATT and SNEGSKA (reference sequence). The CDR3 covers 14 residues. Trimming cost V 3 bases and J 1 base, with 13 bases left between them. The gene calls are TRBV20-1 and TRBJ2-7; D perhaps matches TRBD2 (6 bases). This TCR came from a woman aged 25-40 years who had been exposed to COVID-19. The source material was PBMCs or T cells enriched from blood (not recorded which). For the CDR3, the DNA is TGCAGTGCTAGTAGGGACTGGCGATCCTACGAGCAGTACTTC. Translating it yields CSASRDWRSYEQYF.